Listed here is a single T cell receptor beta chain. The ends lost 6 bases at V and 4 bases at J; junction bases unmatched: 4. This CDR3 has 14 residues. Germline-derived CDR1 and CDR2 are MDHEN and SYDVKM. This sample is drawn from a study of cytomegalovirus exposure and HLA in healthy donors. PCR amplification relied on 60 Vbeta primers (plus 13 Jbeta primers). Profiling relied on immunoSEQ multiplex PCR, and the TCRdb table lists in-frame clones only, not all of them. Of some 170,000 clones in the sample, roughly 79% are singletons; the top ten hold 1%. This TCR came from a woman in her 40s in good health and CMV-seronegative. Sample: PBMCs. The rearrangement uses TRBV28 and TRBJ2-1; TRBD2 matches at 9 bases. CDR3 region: CASRLAGGYNEQFF. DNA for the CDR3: TGTGCCAGCAGACTGGCGGGAGGGTACAATGAGCAGTTCTTC.